This TCR beta chain was retrieved from a study of blood T cell repertoires in COVID-19. As for the study in general: The samples span acute and convalescent COVID-19 from the United States, Italy and Spain. T cells, B-cell-depleted T cells, or PBMCs supplied cDNA or gDNA.

V gave up 5 bases and J gave up 0 bases, with 12 bases separating them. The CDR3 is 15 amino acids. Germline loops: CDR1 SEHNR, CDR2 FQNEAQ (reference sequence). In the original processing: Amplified reference gene primers provided the basis for estimating nucleated cell counts. Assay used: immunoSEQ multiplex PCR; TCRdb lists only in-frame clones, some missing. V, J and clone size reflect that table, while D and trimming were determined from the DNA. The sample comprises 250,000 to 300,000 clones, about four fifths of which are singletons, and less than 3% rests with the top ten. This sequence was found in a woman aged 55-70 years with active or convalescent COVID-19. Material for sequencing was peripheral blood. This chain uses TRBV7-9 with TRBJ2-3; D might be TRBD2 (6 bases). The CDR3 spells CASSPPGLSTDTQYF. CDR3 nucleotide sequence: TGTGCCAGCAGCCCTCCGGGACTGAGCACAGATACGCAGTATTTT.